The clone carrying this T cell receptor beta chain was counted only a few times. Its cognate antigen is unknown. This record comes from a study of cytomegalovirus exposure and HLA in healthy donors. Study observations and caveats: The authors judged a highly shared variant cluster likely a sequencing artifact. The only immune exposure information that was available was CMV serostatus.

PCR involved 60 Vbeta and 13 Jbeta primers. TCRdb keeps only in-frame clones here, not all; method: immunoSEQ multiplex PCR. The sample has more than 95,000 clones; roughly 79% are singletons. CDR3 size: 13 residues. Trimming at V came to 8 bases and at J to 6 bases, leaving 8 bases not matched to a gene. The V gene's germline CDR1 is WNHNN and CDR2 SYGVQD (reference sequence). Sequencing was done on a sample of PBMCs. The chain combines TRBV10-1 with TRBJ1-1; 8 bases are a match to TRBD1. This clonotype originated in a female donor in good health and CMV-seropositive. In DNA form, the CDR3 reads TGCGCCAGCCGAGGACAGGGTTCGGCTGAAGCTTTCTTT. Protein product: CASRGQGSAEAFF.